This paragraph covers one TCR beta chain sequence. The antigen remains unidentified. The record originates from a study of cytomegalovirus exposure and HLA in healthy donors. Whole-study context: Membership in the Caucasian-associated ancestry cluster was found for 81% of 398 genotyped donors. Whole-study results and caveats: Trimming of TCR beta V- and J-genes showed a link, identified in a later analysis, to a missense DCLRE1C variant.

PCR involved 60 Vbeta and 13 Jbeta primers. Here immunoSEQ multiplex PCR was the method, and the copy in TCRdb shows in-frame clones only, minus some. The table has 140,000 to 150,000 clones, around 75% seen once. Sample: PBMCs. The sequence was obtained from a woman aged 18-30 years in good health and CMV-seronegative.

Written as DNA, the CDR3 is TGTGCCAGCCGGCGGGGGAGCACAGATACGCAGTATTTT. Protein product: CASRRGSTDTQYF. The rearrangement uses TRBV5-6 and TRBJ2-3; 7 nucleotides align to TRBD2. The V segment lost 7 bases and the J segment 0 bases; nucleotides outside the gene matches: 2. The CDR3 extends over 13 amino acids. CDR1 is SGHDT and CDR2 is YYEEEE in the germline V gene. The complete variable domain, with remaining parts taken from reference TRBV5-6 and TRBJ2-3, reads DAGVTQSPTHLIKTRGQQVTLRCSPKSGHDTVSWYQQALGQGPQFIFQYYEEEERQRGNFPDRFSGHQFPNYSSELNVNALLLGDSALYLCASRRGSTDTQYFGPGTRLTVL.